Sequencing of this TCR beta chain was carried out in a study of cytomegalovirus exposure and HLA in healthy donors. Worth noting for this clone: Its matching antigen is unknown.

Primers: 60 Vbeta forward and 13 Jbeta reverse. Profiled with immunoSEQ multiplex PCR; TCRdb holds only in-frame clones, not every one. The sample holds more than 100,000 clones, over 60% seen once. Findings and caveats of the study: V- and J-gene trimming in TCR beta was tied to a missense DCLRE1C variant by an analysis performed later. Researchers counted roughly 160 TCR beta chains as cytomegalovirus-associated.

The sample consisted of PBMCs. The sequence derives from a man aged 18 to 29 in good health and CMV-seronegative.

CDR3 sequence reads: CASIPETSGGPYEQYF. The CDR3 nucleotides are TGCGCCAGCATCCCCGAGACTAGCGGGGGGCCCTACGAGCAGTACTTC. This chain connects TRBV10-2 to TRBJ2-7; 13 bases are shared with TRBD2. This CDR3 is 16 amino acids long. V shed 7 bases and J 2 bases; nucleotides not matched to a gene: 8. Germline V gene lookup returns CDR1 WSHSY and CDR2 SAAADI.